This T cell receptor beta chain originates from a study of blood T cell repertoires in COVID-19. The overall study: Samples representing acute and convalescent COVID-19 were sourced from the United States, Italy and Spain. Nucleic acid was either cDNA or gDNA, and it came from T cells, B-cell-depleted T cells, or PBMCs.

Unmatched junction bases numbered 13, after V lost 6 bases and J lost 5 bases. Germline CDR1 reads MNHNY; CDR2 reads SVGAGI (reference sequence). There are 15 residues in the CDR3. Measured with immunoSEQ multiplex PCR; TCRdb has only the in-frame clones, and not every one. The sample gives fewer than 25,000 clones, around 90% of which show up once; almost 8% is in the top ten. The specimen was peripheral blood. The V call is TRBV6-6, the J call TRBJ2-7, with 7 bases fitting TRBD1. The sequence derives from a human donor in a cohort sampled during active COVID-19. CDR3 loop: CASRPNRGGRNEQYF. CDR3 DNA: TGTGCCAGCAGGCCTAACAGGGGCGGTCGAAACGAGCAGTACTTC.